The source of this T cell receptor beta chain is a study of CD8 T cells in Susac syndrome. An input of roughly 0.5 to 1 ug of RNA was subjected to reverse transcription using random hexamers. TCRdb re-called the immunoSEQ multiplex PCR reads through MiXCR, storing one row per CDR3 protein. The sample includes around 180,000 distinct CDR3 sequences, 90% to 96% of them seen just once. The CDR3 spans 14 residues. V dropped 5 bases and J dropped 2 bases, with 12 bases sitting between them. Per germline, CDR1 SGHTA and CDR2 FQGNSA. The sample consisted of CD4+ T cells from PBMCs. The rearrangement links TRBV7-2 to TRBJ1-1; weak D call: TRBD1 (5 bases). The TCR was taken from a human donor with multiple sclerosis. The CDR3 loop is CASSPTVTNTEAFF. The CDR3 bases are TGTGCCAGCAGCCCGACAGTGACAAACACTGAAGCTTTCTTT.